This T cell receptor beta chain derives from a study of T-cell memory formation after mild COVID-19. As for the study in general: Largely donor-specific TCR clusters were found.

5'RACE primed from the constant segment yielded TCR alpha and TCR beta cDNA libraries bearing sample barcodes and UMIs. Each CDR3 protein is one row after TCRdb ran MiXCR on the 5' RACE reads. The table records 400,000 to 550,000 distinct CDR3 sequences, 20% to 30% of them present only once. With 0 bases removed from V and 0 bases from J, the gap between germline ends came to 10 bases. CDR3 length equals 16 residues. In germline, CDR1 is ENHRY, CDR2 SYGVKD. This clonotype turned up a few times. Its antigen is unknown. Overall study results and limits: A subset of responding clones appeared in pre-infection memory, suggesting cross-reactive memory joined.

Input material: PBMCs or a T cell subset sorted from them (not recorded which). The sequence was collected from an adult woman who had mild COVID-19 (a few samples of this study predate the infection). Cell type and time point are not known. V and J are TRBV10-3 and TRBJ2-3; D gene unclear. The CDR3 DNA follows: TGTGCCATCAGTGAGTCGCCAGCAACTAGCACAGATACGCAGTATTTT. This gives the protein CAISESPATSTDTQYF.